These 5 T cell receptor beta chains share one sample of origin, sequenced in a study of blood T cell repertoires in COVID-19. The data were produced by immunoSEQ multiplex PCR, yet TCRdb's version contains in-frame clones alone and is incomplete. The table has a few hundred thousand clones, 88% seen once. The sequenced material came from PBMCs or T cells enriched from blood (not recorded which). The receptor source for this set is a woman between 45 and 65 years old who had recovered from COVID-19.

This chain links TRBV2 with TRBJ1-1; 9 bases agree with TRBD1. The germline V gene has CDR1 SNHLY and CDR2 FYNNEI. CDR3 length: 17 amino acids. The junction had 14 bases not matched to a gene; V was cut back by 5 bases and J by 4 bases. In nucleotides, the CDR3 is TGTGCCAGCAGTATATTCGGGACAGGGAATAGTGGCACTGAAGCTTTCTTT. Its protein is CASSIFGTGNSGTEAFF. Supplemented by reference TRBV2 and TRBJ1-1, the full variable domain reads EPEVTQTPSHQVTQMGQEVILRCVPISNHLYFYWYRQILGQKVEFLVSFYNNEISEKSEIFDDQFSVERPDGSNFTLKIRSTKLEDSAMYFCASSIFGTGNSGTEAFFGQGTRLTVV.

The genes are TRBV7-9 and TRBJ2-5, with D perhaps TRBD2 (5 bases). The germline gives CDR1 SEHNR, CDR2 FQNEAQ (reference sequence). V was pared by 5 bases and J by 7 bases, with 8 bases between. This CDR3 comprises 11 residues. CDR3 sequence reads: CASSPGGTQYF. The CDR3 DNA sequence: TGTGCCAGCAGCCCTGGAGGGACCCAGTACTTC.

The V gene is TRBV30, the J gene TRBJ2-3, with 13 bases aligning to TRBD2. Germline CDR1 reads GTSNPN; CDR2 reads SVGIG (reference sequence). With V trimmed by 0 bases and J by 4 bases, 7 bases remained unmatched. This CDR3 is 17 amino acids long. The chain's CDR3 is CAWSVYRTSGSSDTQYF. The CDR3 DNA reads as TGTGCCTGGAGTGTTTACAGGACTAGCGGGAGTTCAGATACGCAGTATTTT.

V gene TRBV19 combines with J gene TRBJ2-7, with D tentatively TRBD1 (5 bases). The CDR3 covers 13 residues. The V gene lost 5 bases and the J gene lost 5 bases, with 13 bases spanning the gap. Germline V gene data show CDR1 as LNHDA and CDR2 as SQIVND (reference sequence). Here the CDR3 DNA reads TGTGCCAGTAGTCTCCAGTCAGGGAACGAGCAGTACTTC. It yields the protein CASSLQSGNEQYF. Supplemented by reference TRBV19 and TRBJ2-7, the full variable domain reads DGGITQSPKYLFRKEGQNVTLSCEQNLNHDAMYWYRQDPGQGLRLIYYSQIVNDFQKGDIAEGYSVSREKKESFPLTVTSAQKNPTAFYLCASSLQSGNEQYFGPGTRLTVT.

The J gene is TRBJ2-3, the V gene TRBV7-3; D ambiguous. The CDR3 spans 15 residues. V lost 2 bases, J lost 2 bases, and 11 bases lay in between. Per germline, CDR1 SGHTA and CDR2 FQGTGA. CDR3 sequence: CASSLSLTPTDTQYF. CDR3 nucleotides: TGTGCCAGCAGCTTATCCCTAACCCCCACAGATACGCAGTATTTT.